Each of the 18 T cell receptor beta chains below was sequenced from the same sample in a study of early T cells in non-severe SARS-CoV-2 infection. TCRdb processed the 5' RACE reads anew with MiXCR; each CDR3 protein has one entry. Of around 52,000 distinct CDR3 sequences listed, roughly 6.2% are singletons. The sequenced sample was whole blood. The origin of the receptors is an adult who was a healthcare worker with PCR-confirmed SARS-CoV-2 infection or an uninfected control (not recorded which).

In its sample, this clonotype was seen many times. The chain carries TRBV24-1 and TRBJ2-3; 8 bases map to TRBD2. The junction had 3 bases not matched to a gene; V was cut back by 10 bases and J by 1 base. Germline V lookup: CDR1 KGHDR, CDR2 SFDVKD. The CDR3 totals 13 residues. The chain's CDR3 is CATAGGGTDTQYF. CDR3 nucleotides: TGTGCCACGGCGGGGGGTGGCACAGATACGCAGTATTTT.

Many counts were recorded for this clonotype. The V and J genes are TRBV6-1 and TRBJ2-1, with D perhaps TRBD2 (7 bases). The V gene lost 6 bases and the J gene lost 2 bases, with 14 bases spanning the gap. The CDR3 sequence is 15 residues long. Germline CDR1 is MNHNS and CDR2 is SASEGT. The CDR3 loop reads CASSNREGTYNEQFF. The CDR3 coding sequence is TGTGCCAGCAGCAACAGGGAGGGGACCTACAATGAGCAGTTCTTC.

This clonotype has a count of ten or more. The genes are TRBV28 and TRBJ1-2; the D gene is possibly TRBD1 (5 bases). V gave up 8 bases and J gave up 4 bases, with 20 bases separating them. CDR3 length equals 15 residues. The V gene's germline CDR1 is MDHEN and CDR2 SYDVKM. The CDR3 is CASVVSAGLGYGYTF. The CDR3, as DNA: TGTGCCAGCGTAGTTTCAGCAGGGTTGGGCTATGGCTACACCTTC.

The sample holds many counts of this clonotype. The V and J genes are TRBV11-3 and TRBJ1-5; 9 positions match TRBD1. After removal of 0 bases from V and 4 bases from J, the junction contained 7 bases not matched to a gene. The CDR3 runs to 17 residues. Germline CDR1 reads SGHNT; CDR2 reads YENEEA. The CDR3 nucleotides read TGTGCCAGCAGCTTAGATGGTTGGACAGGGGTAAATCAGCCCCAGCATTTT. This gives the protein CASSLDGWTGVNQPQHF.

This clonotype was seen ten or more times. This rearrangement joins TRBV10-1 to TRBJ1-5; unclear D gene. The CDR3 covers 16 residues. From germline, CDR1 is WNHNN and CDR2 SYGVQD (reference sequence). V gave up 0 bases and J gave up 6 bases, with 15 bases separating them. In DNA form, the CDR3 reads TGCGCCAGCAGTGAGTCCCGGGGTTCTCAGCCTCAGCCCCAGCATTTT. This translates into CASSESRGSQPQPQHF.

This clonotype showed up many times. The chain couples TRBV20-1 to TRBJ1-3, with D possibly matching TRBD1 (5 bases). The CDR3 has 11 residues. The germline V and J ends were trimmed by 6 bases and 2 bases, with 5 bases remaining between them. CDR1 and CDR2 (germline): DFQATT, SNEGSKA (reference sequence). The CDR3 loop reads CSAGAGNTIYF. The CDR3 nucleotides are TGCAGTGCAGGGGCTGGAAACACCATATATTTT.

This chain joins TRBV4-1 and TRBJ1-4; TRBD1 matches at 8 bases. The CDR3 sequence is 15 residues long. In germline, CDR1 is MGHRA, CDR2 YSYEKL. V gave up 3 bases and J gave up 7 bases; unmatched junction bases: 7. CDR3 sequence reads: CASSQSDRGFEKLFF. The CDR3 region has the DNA TGCGCCAGCAGCCAGTCCGACAGGGGTTTTGAAAAACTGTTTTTT.

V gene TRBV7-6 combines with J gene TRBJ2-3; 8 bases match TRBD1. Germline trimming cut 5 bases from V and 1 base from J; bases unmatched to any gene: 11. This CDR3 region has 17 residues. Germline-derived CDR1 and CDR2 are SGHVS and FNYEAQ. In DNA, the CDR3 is TGTGCCAGCAGCCCCCGCGGGTCCAGGGGGCGCACAGATACGCAGTATTTT. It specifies CASSPRGSRGRTDTQYF. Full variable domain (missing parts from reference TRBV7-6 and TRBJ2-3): GAGVSQSPRYKVTKRGQDVALRCDPISGHVSLYWYRQALGQGPEFLTYFNYEAQQDKSGLPNDRFSAERPEGSISTLTIQRTEQRDSAMYRCASSPRGSRGRTDTQYFGPGTRLTVL.

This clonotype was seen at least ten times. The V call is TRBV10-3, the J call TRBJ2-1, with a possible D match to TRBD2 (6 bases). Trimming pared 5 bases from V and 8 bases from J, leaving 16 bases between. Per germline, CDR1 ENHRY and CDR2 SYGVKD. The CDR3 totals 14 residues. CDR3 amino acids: CAISRLGSRDEQFF. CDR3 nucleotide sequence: TGTGCCATCAGTAGACTAGGGAGTCGCGATGAGCAGTTCTTC.

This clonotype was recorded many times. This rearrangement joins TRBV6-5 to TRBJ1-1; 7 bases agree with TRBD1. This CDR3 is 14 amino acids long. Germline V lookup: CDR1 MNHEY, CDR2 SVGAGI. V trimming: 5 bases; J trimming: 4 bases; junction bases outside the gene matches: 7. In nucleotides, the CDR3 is TGTGCCAGCAGTAAGACAGGGCGGCTCACTGAAGCTTTCTTT. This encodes CASSKTGRLTEAFF.

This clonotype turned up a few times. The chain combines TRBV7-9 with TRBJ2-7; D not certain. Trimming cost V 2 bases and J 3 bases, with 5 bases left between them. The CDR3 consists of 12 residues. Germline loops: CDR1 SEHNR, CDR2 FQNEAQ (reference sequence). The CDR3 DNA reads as TGTGCCAGCAGCTTAACAGACTACGAGCAGTACTTC. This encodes CASSLTDYEQYF.

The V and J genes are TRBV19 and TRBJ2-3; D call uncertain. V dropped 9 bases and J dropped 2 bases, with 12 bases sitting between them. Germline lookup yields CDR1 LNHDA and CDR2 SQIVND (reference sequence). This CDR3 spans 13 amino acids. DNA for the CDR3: TGTGCCAGCATGAGACGGCACACAGATACGCAGTATTTT. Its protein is CASMRRHTDTQYF.

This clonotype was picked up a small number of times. The CDR3: CASSPPGPNTEAFF. CDR3 nucleotide sequence: TGTGCCAGCAGCCCGCCGGGACCTAACACTGAAGCTTTCTTT. V is TRBV3-1 and J is TRBJ1-1, with TRBD1 as a possible D gene (5 bases). The CDR3 totals 14 residues. Trimming stripped 4 bases from V and 2 bases from J, with 11 bases between. CDR1 and CDR2 from the germline V gene are LGHDT and YNNKEL (reference sequence).

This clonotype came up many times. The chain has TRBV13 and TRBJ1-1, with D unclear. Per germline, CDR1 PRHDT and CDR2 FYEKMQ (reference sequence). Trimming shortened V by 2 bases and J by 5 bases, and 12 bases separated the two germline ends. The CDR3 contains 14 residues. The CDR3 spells CASSLWGVGTEAFF. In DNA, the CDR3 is TGTGCCAGCAGCTTATGGGGAGTGGGGACTGAAGCTTTCTTT.

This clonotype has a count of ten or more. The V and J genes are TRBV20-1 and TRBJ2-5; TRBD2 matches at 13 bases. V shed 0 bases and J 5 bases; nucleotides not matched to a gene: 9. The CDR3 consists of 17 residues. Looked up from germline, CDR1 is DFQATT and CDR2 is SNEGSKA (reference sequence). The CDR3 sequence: CSARDGLLAGGLETQYF. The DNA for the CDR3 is TGCAGTGCTAGAGATGGCCTACTAGCGGGGGGGCTTGAGACCCAGTACTTC.

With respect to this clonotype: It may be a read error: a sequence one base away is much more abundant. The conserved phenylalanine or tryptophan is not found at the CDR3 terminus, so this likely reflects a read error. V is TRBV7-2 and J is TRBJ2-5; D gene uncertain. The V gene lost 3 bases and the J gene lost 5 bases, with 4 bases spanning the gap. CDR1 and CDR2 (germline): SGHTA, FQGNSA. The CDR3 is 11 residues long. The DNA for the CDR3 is TGTGCCAGCAGCTTCGCCGAGACCCAGTACATC. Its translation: CASSFAETQYI.

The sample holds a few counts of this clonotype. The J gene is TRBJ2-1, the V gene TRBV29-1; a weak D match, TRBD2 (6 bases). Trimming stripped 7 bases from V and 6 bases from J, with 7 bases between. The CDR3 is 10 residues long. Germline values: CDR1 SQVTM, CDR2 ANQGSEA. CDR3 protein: CSAGGNEQFF. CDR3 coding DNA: TGCAGCGCCGGGGGCAATGAGCAGTTCTTC.

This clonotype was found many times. CDR3 DNA sequence: TGTGCCACCAGCAGACAAGGACTAGCGGGGGGCAATGAGCAGTTCTTC. Encoded protein: CATSRQGLAGGNEQFF. V and J are TRBV15 and TRBJ2-1, with 14 bases matching TRBD2. Germline V gene sequence: CDR1 LNHNV, CDR2 YYDKDF (reference sequence). The CDR3 contains 16 residues. J lost 6 bases, V lost 2 bases, and 3 bases had no gene match.